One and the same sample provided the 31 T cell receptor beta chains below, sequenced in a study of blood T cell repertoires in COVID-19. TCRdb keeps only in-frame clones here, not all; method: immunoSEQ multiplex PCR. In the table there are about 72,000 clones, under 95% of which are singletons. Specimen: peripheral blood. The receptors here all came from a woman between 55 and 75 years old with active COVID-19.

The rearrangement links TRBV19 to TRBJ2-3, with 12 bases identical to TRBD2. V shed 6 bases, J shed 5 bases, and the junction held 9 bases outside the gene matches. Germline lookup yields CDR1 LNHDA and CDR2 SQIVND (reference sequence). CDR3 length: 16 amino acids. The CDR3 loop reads CASSRTSGALQDTQYF. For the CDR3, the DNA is TGTGCCAGTAGCCGGACTAGCGGGGCTCTACAAGATACGCAGTATTTT.

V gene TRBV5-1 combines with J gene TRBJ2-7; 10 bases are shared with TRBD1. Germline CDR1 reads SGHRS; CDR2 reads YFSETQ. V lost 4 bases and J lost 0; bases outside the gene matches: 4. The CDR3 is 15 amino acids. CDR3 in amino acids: CASSHGTGASYEQYF. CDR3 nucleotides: TGCGCCAGCAGCCACGGGACAGGGGCCTCCTACGAGCAGTACTTC.

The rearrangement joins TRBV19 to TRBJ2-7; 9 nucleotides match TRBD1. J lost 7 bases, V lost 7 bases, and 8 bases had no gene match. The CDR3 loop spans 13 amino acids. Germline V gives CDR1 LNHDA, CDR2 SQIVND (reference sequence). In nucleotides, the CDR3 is TGTGCCAGTAAGGAACAGGGGGCGGGTGAGCAGTACTTC. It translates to CASKEQGAGEQYF.

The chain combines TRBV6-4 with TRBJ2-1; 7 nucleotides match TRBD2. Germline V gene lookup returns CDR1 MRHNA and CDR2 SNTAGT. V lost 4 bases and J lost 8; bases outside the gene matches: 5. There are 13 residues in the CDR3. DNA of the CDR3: TGTGCCAGCAGTGGCGACAGCGGGGATGAGCAGTTCTTC. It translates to CASSGDSGDEQFF.

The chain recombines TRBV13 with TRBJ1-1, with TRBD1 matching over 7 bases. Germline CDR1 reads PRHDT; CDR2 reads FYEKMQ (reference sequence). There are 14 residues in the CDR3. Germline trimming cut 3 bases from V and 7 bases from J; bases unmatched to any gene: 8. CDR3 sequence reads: CASSFYGSGGEAFF. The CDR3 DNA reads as TGTGCCAGCAGCTTTTATGGTTCAGGGGGTGAAGCTTTCTTT. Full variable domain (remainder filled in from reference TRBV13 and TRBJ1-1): AAGVIQSPRHLIKEKRETATLKCYPIPRHDTVYWYQQGPGQDPQFLISFYEKMQSDKGSIPDRFSAQQFSDYHSELNMSSLELGDSALYFCASSFYGSGGEAFFGQGTRLTVV.

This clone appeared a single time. The CDR3, as DNA: TGTGCCAGCAGTTTCGGACTAGCGCCTGGGAGGGAGCAGTTCTTC. Amino acid sequence: CASSFGLAPGREQFF. The chain uses TRBV2 and TRBJ2-1, with 9 nucleotides matching TRBD2. The trim removed 5 bases at V and 10 bases at J, leaving 12 bases unmatched. The germline CDR1 and CDR2 sequences are SNHLY and FYNNEI. There are 15 residues in the CDR3.

CDR3 bases: TGTGCCACCAGTGGACCCTCCAGGACAGCAGCCTCCTACGAGCAGTACTTC. Amino acids: CATSGPSRTAASYEQYF. The V and J genes are TRBV24-1 and TRBJ2-7; TRBD1 might be the D (6 bases). Germline V lookup: CDR1 KGHDR, CDR2 SFDVKD. The length of the CDR3 is 17 residues. V lost 5 bases and J lost 0, with 19 bases in between.

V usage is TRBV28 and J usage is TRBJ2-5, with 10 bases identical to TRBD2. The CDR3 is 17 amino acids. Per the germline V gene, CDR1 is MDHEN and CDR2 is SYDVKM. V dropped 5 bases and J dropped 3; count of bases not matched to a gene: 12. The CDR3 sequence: CASSPSLTSGKKETQYF. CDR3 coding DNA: TGTGCCAGCAGTCCGAGCCTAACTAGCGGGAAGAAAGAGACCCAGTACTTC.

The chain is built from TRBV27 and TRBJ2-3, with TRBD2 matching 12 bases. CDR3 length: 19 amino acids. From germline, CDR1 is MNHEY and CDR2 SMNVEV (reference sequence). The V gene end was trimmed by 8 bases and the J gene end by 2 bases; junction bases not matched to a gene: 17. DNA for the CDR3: TGTGCCAGCCTAGCGGGAGGGCTCCCGGGGGTGCCCGACACAGATACGCAGTATTTT. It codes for CASLAGGLPGVPDTDTQYF.

The CDR3 DNA follows: TGTGCCAGCAGTTCGGGATTGCAGCCCCAGCATTTT. This codes for CASSSGLQPQHF. The chain employs TRBV28 and TRBJ1-5; D is unresolved. The CDR3 is 12 residues long. Germline CDR1 MDHEN, CDR2 SYDVKM. V was pared by 4 bases and J by 7 bases, with 8 bases between.

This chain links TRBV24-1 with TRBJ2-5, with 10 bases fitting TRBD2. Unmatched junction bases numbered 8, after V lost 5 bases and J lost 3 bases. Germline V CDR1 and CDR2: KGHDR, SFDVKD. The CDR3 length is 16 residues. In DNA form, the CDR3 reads TGTGCCACCAGTGCTTATCGGACTAGCGGTAAAGAGACCCAGTACTTC. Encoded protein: CATSAYRTSGKETQYF.

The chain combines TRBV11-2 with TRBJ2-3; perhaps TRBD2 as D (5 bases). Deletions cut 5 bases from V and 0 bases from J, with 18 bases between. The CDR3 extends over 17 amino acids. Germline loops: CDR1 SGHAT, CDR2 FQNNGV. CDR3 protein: CASSASGGVSSTDTQYF. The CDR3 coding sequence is TGTGCCAGCAGCGCGAGCGGCGGCGTCAGCAGCACAGATACGCAGTATTTT. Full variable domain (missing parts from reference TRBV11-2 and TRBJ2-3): EAGVAQSPRYKIIEKRQSVAFWCNPISGHATLYWYQQILGQGPKLLIQFQNNGVVDDSQLPKDRFSAERLKGVDSTLKIQPAKLEDSAVYLCASSASGGVSSTDTQYFGPGTRLTVL.

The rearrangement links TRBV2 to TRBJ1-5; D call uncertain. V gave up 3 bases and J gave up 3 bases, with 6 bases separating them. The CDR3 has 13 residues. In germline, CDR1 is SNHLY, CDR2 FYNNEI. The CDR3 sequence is CASSERLNQPQHF. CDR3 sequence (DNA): TGTGCCAGCAGTGAGAGGCTCAATCAGCCCCAGCATTTT.

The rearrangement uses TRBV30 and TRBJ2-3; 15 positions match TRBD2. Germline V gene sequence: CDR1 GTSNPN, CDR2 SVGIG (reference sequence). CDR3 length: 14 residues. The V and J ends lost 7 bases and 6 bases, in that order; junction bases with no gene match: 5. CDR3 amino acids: CAFAGTSGRDTQYF. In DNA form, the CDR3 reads TGTGCCTTCGCCGGGACTAGCGGGAGGGATACGCAGTATTTT.

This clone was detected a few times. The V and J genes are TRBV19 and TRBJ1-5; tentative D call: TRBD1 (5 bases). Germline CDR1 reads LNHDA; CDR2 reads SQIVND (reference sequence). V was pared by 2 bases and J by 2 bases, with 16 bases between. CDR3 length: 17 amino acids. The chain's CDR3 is CASSIYGGGTRNQPQHF. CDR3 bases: TGTGCCAGTAGTATATATGGGGGGGGGACTCGCAATCAGCCCCAGCATTTT.

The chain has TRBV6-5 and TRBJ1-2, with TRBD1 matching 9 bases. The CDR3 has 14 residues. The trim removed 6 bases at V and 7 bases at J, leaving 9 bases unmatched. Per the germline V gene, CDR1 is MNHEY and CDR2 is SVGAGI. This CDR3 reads CASSPPGQGIGYTF. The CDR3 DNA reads TGTGCCAGCAGCCCCCCGGGACAGGGTATTGGCTACACCTTC.

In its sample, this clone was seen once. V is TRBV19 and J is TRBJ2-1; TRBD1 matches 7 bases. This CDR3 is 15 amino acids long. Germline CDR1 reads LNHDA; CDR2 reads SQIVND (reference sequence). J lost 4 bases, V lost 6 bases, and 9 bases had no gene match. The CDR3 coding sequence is TGTGCCAGTAGGACTGGGCCGGGACAGTACAATGAGCAGTTCTTC. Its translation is CASRTGPGQYNEQFF.

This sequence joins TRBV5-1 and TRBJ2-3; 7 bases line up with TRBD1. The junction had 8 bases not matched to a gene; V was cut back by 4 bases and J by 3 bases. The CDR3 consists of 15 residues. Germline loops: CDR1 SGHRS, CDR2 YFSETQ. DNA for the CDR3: TGCGCCAGCAGCGCACAGGGGATTTGGACAGATACGCAGTATTTT. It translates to CASSAQGIWTDTQYF.

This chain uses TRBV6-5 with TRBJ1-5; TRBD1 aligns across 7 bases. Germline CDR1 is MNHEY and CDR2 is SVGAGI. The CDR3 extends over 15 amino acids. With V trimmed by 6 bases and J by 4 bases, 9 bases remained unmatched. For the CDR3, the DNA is TGTGCCAGCAGACCTCACCGGGACAGTAATCAGCCCCAGCATTTT. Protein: CASRPHRDSNQPQHF.

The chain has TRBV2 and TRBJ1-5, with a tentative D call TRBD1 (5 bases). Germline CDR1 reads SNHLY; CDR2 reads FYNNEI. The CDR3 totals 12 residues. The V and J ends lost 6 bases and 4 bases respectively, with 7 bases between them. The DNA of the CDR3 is TGTGCCAGCAGCAGACAGAATCAGCCCCAGCATTTT. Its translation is CASSRQNQPQHF.

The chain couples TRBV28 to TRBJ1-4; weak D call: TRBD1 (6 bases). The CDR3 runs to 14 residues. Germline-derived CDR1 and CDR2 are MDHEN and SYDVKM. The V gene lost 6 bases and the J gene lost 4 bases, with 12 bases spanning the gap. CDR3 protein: CASRSGGGNEKLFF. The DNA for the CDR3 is TGTGCCAGCAGGAGCGGGGGCGGTAATGAAAAACTGTTTTTT.

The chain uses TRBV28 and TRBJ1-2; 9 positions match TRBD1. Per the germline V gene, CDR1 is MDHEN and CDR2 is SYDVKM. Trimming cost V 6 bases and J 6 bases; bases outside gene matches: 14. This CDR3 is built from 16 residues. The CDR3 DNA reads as TGTGCCAGCAGGTTCCCCTTAGGGACAGGGAGCGATGGCTACACCTTC. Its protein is CASRFPLGTGSDGYTF.

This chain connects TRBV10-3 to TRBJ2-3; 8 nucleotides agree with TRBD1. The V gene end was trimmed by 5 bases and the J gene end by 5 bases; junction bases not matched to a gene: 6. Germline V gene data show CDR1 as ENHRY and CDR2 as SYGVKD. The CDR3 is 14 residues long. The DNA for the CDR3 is TGTGCCATCAGTCGGGGACAGGAGGTAGATACGCAGTATTTT. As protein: CAISRGQEVDTQYF.

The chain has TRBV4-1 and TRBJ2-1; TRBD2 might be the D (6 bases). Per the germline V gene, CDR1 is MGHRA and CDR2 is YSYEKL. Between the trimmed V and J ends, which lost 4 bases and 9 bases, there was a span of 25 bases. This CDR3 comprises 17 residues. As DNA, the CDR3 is TGCGCCAGCAGCCCAGGTACCGGGGTCTCCGGGGGACTTGAGCAGTTCTTC. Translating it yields CASSPGTGVSGGLEQFF.

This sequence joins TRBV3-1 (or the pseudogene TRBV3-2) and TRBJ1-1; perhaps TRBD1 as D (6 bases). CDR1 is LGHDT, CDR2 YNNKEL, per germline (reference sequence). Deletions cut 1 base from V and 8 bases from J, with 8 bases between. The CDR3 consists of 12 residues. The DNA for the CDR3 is TGTGCCAGCAGCCAAGTGGGGACAGAAGCTTTCTTT. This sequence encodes CASSQVGTEAFF.

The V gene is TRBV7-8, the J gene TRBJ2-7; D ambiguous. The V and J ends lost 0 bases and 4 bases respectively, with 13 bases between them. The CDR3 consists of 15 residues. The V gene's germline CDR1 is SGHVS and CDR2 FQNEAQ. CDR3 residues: CASSLALGRDYEQYF. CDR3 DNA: TGTGCCAGCAGCTTAGCGCTAGGCAGAGATTACGAGCAGTACTTC.

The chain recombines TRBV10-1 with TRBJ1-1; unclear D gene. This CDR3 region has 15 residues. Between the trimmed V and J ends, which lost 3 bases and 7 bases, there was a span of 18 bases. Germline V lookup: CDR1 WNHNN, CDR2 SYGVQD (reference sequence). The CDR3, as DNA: TGCGCCAGCAGTGAACCAGGTGAGGGCCGGCATGAAGCTTTCTTT. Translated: CASSEPGEGRHEAFF.

The chain's CDR3 is CAWRTSGNTIYF. DNA of the CDR3: TGTGCCTGGAGAACTTCAGGAAACACCATATATTTT. J is TRBJ1-3 and V is TRBV30; unclear D gene. Germline CDR1 is GTSNPN and CDR2 is SVGIG (reference sequence). Trimming shortened V by 3 bases and J by 4 bases, and 7 bases separated the two germline ends. This CDR3 is built from 12 residues.

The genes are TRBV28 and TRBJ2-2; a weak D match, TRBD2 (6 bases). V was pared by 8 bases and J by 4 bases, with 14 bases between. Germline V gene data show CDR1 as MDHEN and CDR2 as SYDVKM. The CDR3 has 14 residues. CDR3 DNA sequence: TGTGCCAGCCTAAGGGGAGGTCGCACCGGGGAGCTGTTTTTT. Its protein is CASLRGGRTGELFF.

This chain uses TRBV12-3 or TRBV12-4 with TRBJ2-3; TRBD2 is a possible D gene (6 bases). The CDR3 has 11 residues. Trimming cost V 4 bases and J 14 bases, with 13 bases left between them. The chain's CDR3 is CASSWEALPYF. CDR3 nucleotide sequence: TGTGCCAGCAGTTGGGAGGCGCTCCCGTATTTT.

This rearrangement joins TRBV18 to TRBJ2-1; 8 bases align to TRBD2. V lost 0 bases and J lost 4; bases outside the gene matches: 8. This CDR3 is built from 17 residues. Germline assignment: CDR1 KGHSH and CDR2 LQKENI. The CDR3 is CASSPPFSGSSYNEQFF. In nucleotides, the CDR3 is TGTGCCAGCTCACCACCGTTCAGCGGGAGTTCATACAATGAGCAGTTCTTC.